This TCR beta chain was recorded in a study of cytomegalovirus exposure and HLA in healthy donors. 13 Jbeta primers and 60 Vbeta primers were used for the PCR. Assay: immunoSEQ multiplex PCR; the TCRdb copy retains only in-frame clones and omits some. The sample includes approximately 70,000 clones, 70% of them seen just once. The germline gives CDR1 MNHEY, CDR2 SMNVEV (reference sequence). V was shortened by 4 bases and J by 7 bases, with 14 bases between the two germline ends. This CDR3 has 14 amino acids. Each donor was nominally healthy when sampled (though unrecorded immune exposures were likely). Regarding the study as a whole: A later analysis found common viral pathogens apparently linked to several of the most significant clusters. Certain sequence variants were highly shared and formed a cluster, and this cluster was likely a sequencing artifact.

Details on this clone: The target antigen is unknown.

Sequencing was carried out using PBMCs. The receptor comes from a woman aged 45 to 65 in good health and CMV-seropositive. The chain is built from TRBV27 and TRBJ2-1, with a weak D call TRBD1 (6 bases). The CDR3 here is CASSSPQGANEQFF. CDR3 sequence (DNA): TGTGCCAGCAGTTCCCCACAGGGAGCAAATGAGCAGTTCTTC.